This T cell receptor (beta chain) was sequenced during a study of regulatory T cells in long-lasting Graves disease. Whole-study results and caveats: Limited samples may have lowered accuracy. Comparison showed that persistent patients shared more public clonotypes (about 2,700) than new patients (roughly 1,000). Patients with persistent disease showed a bias toward TRBV28, TRBJ1-2 and TRBJ2-5.

Time point given: persistent/refractory GD, antithyroid drugs over 5 years with positive TRAb. Extracted PBMC RNA gave rise to the TCR library. Staff took about 9.8 milliliters of peripheral blood and put it into EDTA tubes. Arm-PCR of CDR3 regions and iRepertoire HTBI primers were the basis on which TCR beta libraries were built. TCRdb passed the multiplex PCR reads through MiXCR, listing each CDR3 protein once. This table has 300,000 to 350,000 distinct CDR3 sequences, about 20% appearing once. Worth noting for this clonotype: The antigen remains unidentified.

Losses at the gene ends were 5 bases for V and 5 bases for J; bases not matched to a gene: 3. This CDR3 is built from 13 residues. CDR1 is LNHDA and CDR2 is SQIVND in the germline V gene (reference sequence). The receptor's source is a female donor with Graves disease. Sequencing was performed on peripheral blood mononuclear cells (PBMCs), taken when the disease was refractory, from a patient treated with antithyroid drugs. The chain joins TRBV19 to TRBJ2-7; the match to TRBD2 covers 10 bases. The DNA for the CDR3 is TGTGCCAGTAGTTTCACTAGCGGGAACGAGCAGTACTTC. Its protein is CASSFTSGNEQYF.